This T cell receptor (beta chain) was sequenced during a study of cytomegalovirus exposure and HLA in healthy donors. The overall study: The early release's HLA-typed donors yielded 80 million to 95 million unique TCRs.

Study results and caveats: Compared with the roughly 700-donor mean, an Asian-associated ancestry cluster reportedly had fewer N-insertions, according to a later analysis. Association with HLA alleles at 0.05 false discovery rate was found for around 17,000 TCR beta sequences in a later analysis.

On this clone itself: Its antigen remains unidentified.

The PCR was carried out with 60 Vbeta primers and 13 Jbeta primers. TCRdb's table, derived via immunoSEQ multiplex PCR, lists solely in-frame clones and lacks some. The table lists about 83,000 clones, about 81% of them singletons. There are 14 residues in the CDR3. Per the germline V gene, CDR1 is GTSNPN and CDR2 is SVGIG (reference sequence). V lost 5 bases to trimming and J lost 8 bases; unmatched junction nucleotides: 10. This sequence was found in a man aged 55 to 70 in good health and CMV-seronegative. V and J are TRBV30 and TRBJ2-1, with 9 positions matching TRBD1. The specimen was PBMCs. This CDR3 reads CAWPGQGVIYEQFF. The DNA of the CDR3 is TGTGCCTGGCCGGGACAGGGCGTCATCTATGAGCAGTTCTTC.